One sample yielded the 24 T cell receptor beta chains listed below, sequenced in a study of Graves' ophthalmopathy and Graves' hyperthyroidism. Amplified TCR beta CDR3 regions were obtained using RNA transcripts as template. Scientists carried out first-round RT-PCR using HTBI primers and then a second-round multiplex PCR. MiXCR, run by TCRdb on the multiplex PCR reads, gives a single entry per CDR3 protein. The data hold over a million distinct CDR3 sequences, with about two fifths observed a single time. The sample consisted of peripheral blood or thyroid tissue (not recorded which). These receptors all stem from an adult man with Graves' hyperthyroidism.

DNA for the CDR3: TGTGCCACCAGTGATTTTGGACAGGGTAGAATACAGTTCTTC. It translates to CATSDFGQGRIQFF. The chain recombines TRBV24-1 with TRBJ2-1; 8 nucleotides align to TRBD1. The CDR3 is 14 amino acids. The germline gives CDR1 KGHDR, CDR2 SFDVKD. With 1 base clipped from V and 13 bases from J, the junction kept 8 bases outside the gene matches.

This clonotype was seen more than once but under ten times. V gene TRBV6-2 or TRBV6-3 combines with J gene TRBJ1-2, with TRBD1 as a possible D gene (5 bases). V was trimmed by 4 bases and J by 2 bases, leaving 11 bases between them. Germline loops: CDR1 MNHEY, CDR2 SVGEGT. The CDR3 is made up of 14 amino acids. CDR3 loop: CASSSTVPNYGYTF. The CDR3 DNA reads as TGTGCCAGCAGTTCGACAGTGCCGAACTATGGCTACACCTTC.

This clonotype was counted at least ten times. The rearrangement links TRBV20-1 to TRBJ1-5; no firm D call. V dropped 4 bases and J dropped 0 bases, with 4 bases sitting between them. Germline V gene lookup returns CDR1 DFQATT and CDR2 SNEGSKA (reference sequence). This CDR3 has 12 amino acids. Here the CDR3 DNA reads TGCAGTGCTACAGCTAGCAATCAGCCCCAGCATTTT. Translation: CSATASNQPQHF.

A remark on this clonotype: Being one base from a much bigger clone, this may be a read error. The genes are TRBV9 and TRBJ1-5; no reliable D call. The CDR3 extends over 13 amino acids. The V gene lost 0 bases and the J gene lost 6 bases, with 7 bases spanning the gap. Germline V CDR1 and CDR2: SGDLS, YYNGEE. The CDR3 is CASSVGEAQPQHF. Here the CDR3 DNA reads TGTGCCAGCAGCGTAGGGGAGGCTCAGCCCCAGCATTTT.

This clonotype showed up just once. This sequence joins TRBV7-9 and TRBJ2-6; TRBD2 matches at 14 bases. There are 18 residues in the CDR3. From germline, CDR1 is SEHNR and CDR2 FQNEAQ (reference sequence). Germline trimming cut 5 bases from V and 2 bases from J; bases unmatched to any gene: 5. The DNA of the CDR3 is TGTGCCAGCAGCCAAGGGACTAGCGGGAGTACTGGGGCCAACGTCCTGACTTTC. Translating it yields CASSQGTSGSTGANVLTF.

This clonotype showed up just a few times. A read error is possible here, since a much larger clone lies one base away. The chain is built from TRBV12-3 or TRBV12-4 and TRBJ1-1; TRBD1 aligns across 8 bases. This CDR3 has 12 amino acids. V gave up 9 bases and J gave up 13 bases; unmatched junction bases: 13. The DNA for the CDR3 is TGTGCCAGAAGTGCCGAGGACAGGGTCGATTTCTTT. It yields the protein CARSAEDRVDFF.

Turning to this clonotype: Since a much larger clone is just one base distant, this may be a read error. The CDR3 DNA reads TGTGCCAGCAGCTTAGGCGGGACGGAGAACGGGGAGCTGTTTTTT. The encoded protein is CASSLGGTENGELFF. The V call is TRBV7-9, the J call TRBJ2-2; D is possibly TRBD2 (6 bases). The CDR3 has 15 residues. CDR1 SEHNR and CDR2 FQNEAQ come from the germline V gene (reference sequence). V lost 1 base and J lost 7, with 13 bases in between.

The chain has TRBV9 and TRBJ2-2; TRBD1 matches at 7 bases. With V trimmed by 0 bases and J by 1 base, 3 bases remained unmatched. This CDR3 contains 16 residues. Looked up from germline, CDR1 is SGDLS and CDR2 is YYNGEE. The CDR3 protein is CASSVEGAENTGELFF. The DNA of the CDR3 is TGTGCCAGCAGCGTAGAGGGGGCGGAGAACACCGGGGAGCTGTTTTTT. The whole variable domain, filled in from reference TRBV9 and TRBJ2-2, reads DSGVTQTPKHLITATGQRVTLRCSPRSGDLSVYWYQQSLDQGLQFLIQYYNGEERAKGNILERFSAQQFPDLHSELNLSSLELGDSALYFCASSVEGAENTGELFFGEGSRLTVL.

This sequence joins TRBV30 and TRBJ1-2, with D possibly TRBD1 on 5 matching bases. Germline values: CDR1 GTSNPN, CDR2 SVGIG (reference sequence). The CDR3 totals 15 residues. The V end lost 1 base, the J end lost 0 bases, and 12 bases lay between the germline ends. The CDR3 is CAWSASLTANYGYTF. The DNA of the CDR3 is TGTGCCTGGAGTGCCTCCCTGACAGCTAACTATGGCTACACCTTC.

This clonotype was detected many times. In DNA, the CDR3 is TGCAGCACCGGAACGGGGAACACTGAAGCTTTCTTT. The encoded protein is CSTGTGNTEAFF. This rearrangement joins TRBV29-1 to TRBJ1-1; D gene ambiguous. Trimming stripped 8 bases from V and 1 base from J, with 11 bases between. Germline CDR1 is SQVTM and CDR2 is ANQGSEA. The CDR3 is 12 amino acids.

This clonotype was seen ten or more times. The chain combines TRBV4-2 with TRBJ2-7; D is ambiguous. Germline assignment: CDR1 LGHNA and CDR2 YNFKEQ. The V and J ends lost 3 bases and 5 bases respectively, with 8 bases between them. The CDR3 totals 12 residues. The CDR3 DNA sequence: TGTGCCAGCAGCCAGAATACGCACGAGCAGTACTTC. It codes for CASSQNTHEQYF.

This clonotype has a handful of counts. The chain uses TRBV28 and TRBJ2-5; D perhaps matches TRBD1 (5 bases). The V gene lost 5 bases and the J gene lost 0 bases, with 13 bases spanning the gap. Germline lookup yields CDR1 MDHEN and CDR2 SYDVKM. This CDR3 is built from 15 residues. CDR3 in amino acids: CASSLDTWYQETQYF. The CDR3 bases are TGTGCCAGCAGTCTGGACACTTGGTACCAAGAGACCCAGTACTTC.

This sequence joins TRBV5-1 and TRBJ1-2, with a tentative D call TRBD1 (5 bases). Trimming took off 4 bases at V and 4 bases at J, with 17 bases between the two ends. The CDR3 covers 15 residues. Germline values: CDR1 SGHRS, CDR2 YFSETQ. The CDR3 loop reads CASSGGWGKGYGYTF. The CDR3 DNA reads TGCGCCAGCAGCGGTGGCTGGGGGAAAGGCTATGGCTACACCTTC.

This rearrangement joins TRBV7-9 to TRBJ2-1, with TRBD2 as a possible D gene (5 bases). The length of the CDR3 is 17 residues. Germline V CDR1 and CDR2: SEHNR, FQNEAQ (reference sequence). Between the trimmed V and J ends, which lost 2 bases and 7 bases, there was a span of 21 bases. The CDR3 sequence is CASSLRKPGSPRNEQFF. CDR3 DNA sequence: TGTGCCAGCAGCTTACGAAAGCCGGGGAGCCCGAGGAATGAGCAGTTCTTC.

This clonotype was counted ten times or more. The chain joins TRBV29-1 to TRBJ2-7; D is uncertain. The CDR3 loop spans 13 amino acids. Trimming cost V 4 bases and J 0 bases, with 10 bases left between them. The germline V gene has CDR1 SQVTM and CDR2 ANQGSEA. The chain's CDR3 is CSVVIGGSYEQYF. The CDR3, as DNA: TGCAGCGTTGTTATCGGTGGCTCCTACGAGCAGTACTTC.

CDR3 nucleotide sequence: TGTGCCAGCAGTCCCCGGGACAGGGGGCTCATTAATGAAAAACTGTTTTTT. As protein: CASSPRDRGLINEKLFF. The V call is TRBV12-3 or TRBV12-4, the J call TRBJ1-4; 12 nucleotides align to TRBD1. The junction had 8 bases not matched to a gene; V was cut back by 5 bases and J by 4 bases. CDR3 length: 17 amino acids.

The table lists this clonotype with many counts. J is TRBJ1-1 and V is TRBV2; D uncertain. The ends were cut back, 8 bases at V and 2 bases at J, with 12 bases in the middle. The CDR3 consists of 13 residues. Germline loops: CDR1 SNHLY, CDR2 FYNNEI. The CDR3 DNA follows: TGTGCCAGCTTCAAGGAGGAAAACACTGAAGCTTTCTTT. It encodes CASFKEENTEAFF.

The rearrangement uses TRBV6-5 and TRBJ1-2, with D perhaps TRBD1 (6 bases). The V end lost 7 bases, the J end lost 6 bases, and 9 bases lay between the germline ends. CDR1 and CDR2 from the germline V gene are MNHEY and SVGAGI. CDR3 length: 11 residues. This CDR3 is CASTTGNGYTF. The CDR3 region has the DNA TGTGCCAGCACGACAGGCAATGGCTACACCTTC.

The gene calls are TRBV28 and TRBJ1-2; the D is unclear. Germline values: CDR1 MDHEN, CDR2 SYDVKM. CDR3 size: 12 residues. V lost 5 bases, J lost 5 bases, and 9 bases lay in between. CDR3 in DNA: TGTGCCAGCAGTCGGACCCAATATGGCTACACCTTC. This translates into CASSRTQYGYTF.

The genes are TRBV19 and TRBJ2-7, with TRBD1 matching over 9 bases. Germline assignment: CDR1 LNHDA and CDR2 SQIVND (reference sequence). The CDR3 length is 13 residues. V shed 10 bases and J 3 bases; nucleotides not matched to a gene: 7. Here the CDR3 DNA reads TGTGCCACCGGTCCGGGACAGGGCTACGAGCAGTACTTC. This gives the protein CATGPGQGYEQYF.

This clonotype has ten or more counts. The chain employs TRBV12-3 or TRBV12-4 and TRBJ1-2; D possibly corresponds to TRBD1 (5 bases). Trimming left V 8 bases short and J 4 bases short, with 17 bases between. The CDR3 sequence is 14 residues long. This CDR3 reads CASGTPGVGYGYTF. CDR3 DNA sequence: TGTGCCAGCGGCACCCCGGGGGTTGGCTATGGCTACACCTTC.

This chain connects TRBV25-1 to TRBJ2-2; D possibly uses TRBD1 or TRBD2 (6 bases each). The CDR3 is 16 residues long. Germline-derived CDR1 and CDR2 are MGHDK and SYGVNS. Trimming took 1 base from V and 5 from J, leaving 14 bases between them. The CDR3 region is CASSELGGERTGELFF. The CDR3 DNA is TGTGCCAGCAGTGAATTGGGGGGCGAGCGAACCGGGGAGCTGTTTTTT.

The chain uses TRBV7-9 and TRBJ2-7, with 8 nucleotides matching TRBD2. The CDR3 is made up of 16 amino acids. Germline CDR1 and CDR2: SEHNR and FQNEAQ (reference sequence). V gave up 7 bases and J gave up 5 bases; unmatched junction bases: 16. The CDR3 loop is CASIKSGTRGANEQYF. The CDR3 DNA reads TGTGCCAGCATCAAGTCCGGGACTAGAGGGGCGAACGAGCAGTACTTC.

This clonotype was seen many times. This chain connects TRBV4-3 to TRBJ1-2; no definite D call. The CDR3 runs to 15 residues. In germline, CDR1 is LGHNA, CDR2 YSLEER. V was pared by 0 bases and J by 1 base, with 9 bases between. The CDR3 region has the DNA TGCGCCAGCAGCCAAGAGGAGAAGCATAACTATGGCTACACCTTC. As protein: CASSQEEKHNYGYTF.